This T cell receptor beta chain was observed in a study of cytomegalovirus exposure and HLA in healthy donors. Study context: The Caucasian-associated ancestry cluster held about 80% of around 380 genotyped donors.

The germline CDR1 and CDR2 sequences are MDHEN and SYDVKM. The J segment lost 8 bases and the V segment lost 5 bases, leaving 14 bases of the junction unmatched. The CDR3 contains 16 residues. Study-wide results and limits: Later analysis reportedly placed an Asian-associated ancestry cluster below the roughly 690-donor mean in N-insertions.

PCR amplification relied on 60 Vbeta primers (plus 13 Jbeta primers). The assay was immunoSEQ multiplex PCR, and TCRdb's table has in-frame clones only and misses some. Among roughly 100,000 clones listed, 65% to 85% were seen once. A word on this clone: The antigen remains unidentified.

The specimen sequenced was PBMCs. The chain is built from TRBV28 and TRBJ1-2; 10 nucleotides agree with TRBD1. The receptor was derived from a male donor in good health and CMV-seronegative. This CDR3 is CASSEPEPGQGRGYTF. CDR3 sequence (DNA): TGTGCCAGCAGTGAACCTGAACCGGGACAGGGGAGAGGCTACACCTTC.